These 20 T cell receptor beta chains originate from one sample sequenced in a study of T cells in women clearing cervical HPV infection. TCRdb keeps only in-frame clones here, not all; method: immunoSEQ multiplex PCR. Its table records about 16,000 clones. Sequencing was carried out using blood buffy coat. These TCRs come from a woman aged 18 to 69 with a cervical HPV16 infection that either progressed to CIN3+ or cleared (not recorded which).

With respect to this clone: The missing CDR3 end, 3 residues past where the read stops, is filled in from the germline J gene. The chain joins TRBV18 to TRBJ1-2, with TRBD1 identical over 8 bases. This CDR3 has 13 residues. Trimming took 3 bases from V and 3 from J; bases not matched to a gene: 0. Germline assignment: CDR1 KGHSH and CDR2 LQKENI. CDR3: CASSPDRDYGYTF. The part of the CDR3 DNA that was read is TGTGCCAGCTCACCGGACAGGGACTATGGC.

CDR3 DNA (partial): TGCGCCAGCAGCTGGACAGGGGGGAACGAG. Its protein product is CASSWTGGNE. The whole CDR3 sequence reads CASSWTGGNEQYF. J is TRBJ2-7 and V is TRBV5-1; 10 bases are shared with TRBD1. The missing CDR3 end, 3 residues past where the read stops, is filled in from the germline J gene. V lost 3 bases and J lost 5; bases outside the gene matches: 2. The CDR3 is made up of 13 amino acids. Germline assignment: CDR1 SGHRS and CDR2 YFSETQ.

With regard to this clone: The CDR3 end lies 3 residues beyond the end of the read and is filled in from the germline J gene. The V and J genes are TRBV5-6 and TRBJ2-3; no clear D. Germline V gives CDR1 SGHDT, CDR2 YYEEEE. The CDR3 is 12 amino acids. This CDR3 reads CASSLDLGPQYF. The sequenced CDR3 bases are TGTGCCAGCAGCTTGGATTTAGGGCCG.

About this clone itself: The read finishes 3 residues shy of the CDR3 end, and the germline J gene is used to complete it. The rearrangement links TRBV7-3 to TRBJ2-3, with TRBD1 matching over 7 bases. Germline V gene sequence: CDR1 SGHTA, CDR2 FQGTGA. Unmatched junction bases numbered 4, after V lost 4 bases and J lost 0 bases. The CDR3 runs to 15 residues. Here the CDR3 reads CASSWTGPSTDTQYF. Partial CDR3 DNA: TGTGCCAGCAGCTGGACAGGCCCTAGCACAGATACG. Supplemented by reference TRBV7-3 and TRBJ2-3, the full variable domain reads GAGVSQTPSNKVTEKGKYVELRCDPISGHTALYWYRQSLGQGPEFLIYFQGTGAADDSGLPNDRFFAVRPEGSVSTLKIQRTERGDSAVYLCASSWTGPSTDTQYFGPGTRLTVL.

Regarding this clone: The read is 3 residues too short to cover the CDR3 end, so that end is filled in from the germline J gene. The chain employs TRBV7-3 and TRBJ2-3; 10 bases agree with TRBD2. Germline V gives CDR1 SGHTA, CDR2 FQGTGA. V trimming: 5 bases; J trimming: 5 bases; junction bases outside the gene matches: 10. The CDR3 has 16 residues. The CDR3 sequence: CASSRHVAGGVDTQYF. CDR3 DNA (partial): TGTGCCAGCAGCCGTCACGTAGCGGGAGGTGTAGATACG.

A word on this clone: Read coverage stops 3 residues before the CDR3 terminus; the germline J gene supplies the remainder. The same CDR3 is also encoded by other DNA sequences in this sample. The chain is built from TRBV6-2 or TRBV6-3 and TRBJ1-1, with D unclear. Germline V gene lookup returns CDR1 MNHEY and CDR2 SVGEGT. The CDR3 has 14 amino acids. Deletions cut 0 bases from V and 5 bases from J, with 10 bases between. Partial CDR3 DNA: TGTGCCAGCAGTTACTCTCGGGGTACAACTGAA. Translating gives CASSYSRGTTE. The full CDR3 is CASSYSRGTTEAFF.

This clone is classed as medium-sized by frequency. The read terminates 3 residues before the CDR3 end, so the remaining end is supplied by the germline J gene. The chain has TRBV29-1 and TRBJ1-1; the D gene is possibly TRBD1 (5 bases). The CDR3 runs 15 residues. Per germline, CDR1 SQVTM and CDR2 ANQGSEA. V lost 4 bases and J 1 base, leaving 16 bases between the germline ends. CDR3 bases read: TGCAGCGTTGTGGGGATCGGGGGAACGAACACTGAA. This encodes CSVVGIGGTNTE. The full CDR3 protein is CSVVGIGGTNTEAFF. The whole variable domain, remainder taken from reference TRBV29-1 and TRBJ1-1, is SAVISQKPSRDICQRGTSLTIQCQVDSQVTMMFWYRQQPGQSLTLIATANQGSEATYESGFVIDKFPISRPNLTFSTLTVSNMSPEDSSIYLCSVVGIGGTNTEAFFGQGTRLTVV.

Concerning this clone: The CDR3 end lies 3 residues beyond the end of the read and is filled in from the germline J gene. The chain recombines TRBV7-9 with TRBJ1-2; 8 positions agree with TRBD1. The V gene's germline CDR1 is SEHNR and CDR2 FQNEAQ (reference sequence). The CDR3 runs 13 residues. Incomplete CDR3 DNA: TGTGCCAGTGCAGACAGGGGAGATGGCGAC. It translates to CASADRGDGD. The CDR3 in its entirety is CASADRGDGDYTF.

About this clone: The junction shows a germline mismatch at one end, possibly a read error. Read sequence stops 3 residues before the CDR3 end, and the germline J gene provides the missing end. The same CDR3 arises from other DNA sequences in this sample as well. The chain recombines TRBV11-2 with TRBJ1-3; maybe TRBD1 (6 bases). The CDR3 totals 15 residues. The germline V gene encodes CDR1 SGHAT and CDR2 FQNNGV. The CDR3 here is CASTRTGPSGNTIYF. The sequenced part of the CDR3 DNA is TGTGCCAGCACCCGTACAGGGCCCTCTGGAAACACT.

Comments on this clone: The CDR3 end falls 3 residues outside the read, so it is completed with the germline J gene. This chain links TRBV30 with TRBJ1-2; TRBD1 matches 8 bases. Germline CDR1 GTSNPN, CDR2 SVGIG (reference sequence). The V gene end was trimmed by 3 bases and the J gene end by 2 bases; junction bases not matched to a gene: 2. CDR3 size: 13 residues. The CDR3 sequence: CAWSRQGNYGYTF. CDR3 bases read: TGTGCCTGGAGCAGACAGGGGAACTATGGC.

Details on this clone: With the read ending 3 residues before the CDR3 end, the germline J gene is used to fill in that end. The chain joins TRBV11-2 to TRBJ2-5; TRBD1 might be the D (6 bases). Germline values: CDR1 SGHAT, CDR2 FQNNGV. V was shortened by 0 bases and J by 4 bases, with 12 bases between the two germline ends. The CDR3 consists of 15 residues. The CDR3 DNA, read in part, is TGTGCCAGCAGCTTAGACAGAACAGGGTCAGAGACC. It codes for CASSLDRTGSET. The full-length CDR3 reads as CASSLDRTGSETQYF.

On this clone: The CDR3 goes on 3 residues after the read ends, and that part is filled in from the germline J gene. The chain has TRBV6-1 and TRBJ2-3; 7 bases fit TRBD1. The CDR3 is 16 amino acids. Germline CDR1 reads MNHNS; CDR2 reads SASEGT. The J segment lost 3 bases and the V segment lost 0 bases, leaving 6 bases of the junction unmatched. This CDR3 is CASSEAGTVSTDTQYF. The part of the CDR3 DNA that was read is TGTGCCAGCAGTGAAGCCGGGACAGTTAGTACAGATACG.

As for this clone: The observed sequence ends 3 residues before the CDR3 terminus, with the missing tail filled in from the germline J gene. V gene TRBV24-1 combines with J gene TRBJ2-5; 9 nucleotides align to TRBD1. This CDR3 spans 15 amino acids. Germline trimming cut 9 bases from V and 4 bases from J; bases unmatched to any gene: 11. Looked up from germline, CDR1 is KGHDR and CDR2 is SFDVKD. CDR3 DNA (partial): TGTGCCACCGGCTCACTTACAGGGGGCGGAGAGACC. Its protein is CATGSLTGGGET. The full-length CDR3 reads as CATGSLTGGGETQYF.

For this clone: The read ends 3 residues before the CDR3 terminus; that terminus is restored from the germline J gene. The chain combines TRBV7-3 with TRBJ2-2; 7 bases are a match to TRBD1. Per the germline V gene, CDR1 is SGHTA and CDR2 is FQGTGA. This CDR3 is built from 15 residues. CDR3: CASSLTGKGANVLFF. CDR3 bases read: TGTGCCAGCAGCTTGACAGGGAAGGGGGCCAACGTG.

On this clone: At one end the junction does not follow the germline gene, possibly because of a read error. The read finishes 3 residues shy of the CDR3 end, and the germline J gene is used to complete it. The chain uses TRBV4-2 and TRBJ2-2; 9 positions agree with TRBD2. Germline V lookup: CDR1 LGHNA, CDR2 YNFKEQ. The CDR3 sequence is 16 residues long. The part of the CDR3 DNA that was read is TGCGCCAGCAGCCTCTCAATAGCGGGAGTTACCGGGGAG. It codes for CASSLSIAGVTGE. The entire CDR3 reads CASSLSIAGVTGELFF.

Worth noting for this clone: Coverage ceases 3 residues before the CDR3 finishes, and the germline J gene fills in the end. The gene calls are TRBV20-1 and TRBJ2-2; perhaps TRBD2 as D (6 bases). The CDR3 totals 12 residues. From germline, CDR1 is DFQATT and CDR2 SNEGSKA (reference sequence). V shed 3 bases and J shed 6 bases, with 8 bases lying between them. The part of the CDR3 DNA that was read is TGCAGTGCTAGCGGGGGACCCGGGGAG. Amino acid sequence: CSASGGPGE. The full-length CDR3 reads as CSASGGPGELFF.

About this clone itself: The observed sequence ends 3 residues before the CDR3 terminus, with the missing tail filled in from the germline J gene. The chain carries TRBV12-5 and TRBJ2-2, with D possibly TRBD2 on 6 matching bases. CDR1 and CDR2 from the germline V gene are LGHNT and FRNRAP. CDR3 length: 15 residues. V dropped 6 bases and J dropped 5 bases, with 16 bases sitting between them. CDR3 region: CASGLLRAGTGELFF. CDR3 DNA, as far as it was read: TGTGCTAGTGGCCTACTTAGGGCGGGAACCGGGGAG.

The sequenced CDR3 bases are TGTGCCAGTGGACAGACTTTCAATCAGCCC. Its translation: CASGQTFNQP. The whole CDR3 sequence is CASGQTFNQPQHF. The genes are TRBV19 and TRBJ1-5; D is possibly TRBD1 (6 bases). The read comes to an end 3 residues before the CDR3 does, leaving the germline J gene to fill in the end. Trimming shortened V by 8 bases and J by 3 bases, and 11 bases separated the two germline ends. The CDR3 loop spans 13 amino acids. CDR1 is LNHDA and CDR2 is SQIVND in the germline V gene (reference sequence).

This clone is deemed medium-sized by its frequency. The CDR3 is cut off 3 residues early in the read; its end comes from the germline J gene. The gene calls are TRBV18 and TRBJ2-6; 8 bases map to TRBD1. Per germline, CDR1 KGHSH and CDR2 LQKENI. This CDR3 has 18 amino acids. Losses at the gene ends were 4 bases for V and 1 base for J; bases not matched to a gene: 9. The CDR3 sequence is CASSRSTGVWSGANVLTF. CDR3 DNA (partial): TGTGCCAGCTCACGGTCGACAGGGGTCTGGTCTGGGGCCAACGTC.

Note on this clone: The read halts 3 residues ahead of the CDR3 end, with the missing end drawn from the germline J gene. The chain employs TRBV10-2 and TRBJ2-7, with 11 bases identical to TRBD2. Germline V CDR1 and CDR2: WSHSY, SAAADI. The CDR3 has 14 amino acids. Losses at the gene ends were 8 bases for V and 5 bases for J; bases not matched to a gene: 8. The CDR3 spells CASRETSGEDEQYF. The CDR3 DNA, read in part, is TGCGCCAGCCGCGAGACTAGCGGGGAGGACGAG.